This T cell receptor (beta chain) was recovered during a study of blood T cell repertoires in COVID-19. In the source study's methods: Estimated nucleated cell counts came from reference gene primer amplification. The data were produced by immunoSEQ multiplex PCR, yet TCRdb's version contains in-frame clones alone and is incomplete. V, J and clone size reflect that table, while D and trimming were determined from the DNA. The sample lists over 75,000 clones, approximately 80% occurring once. CDR3 length: 15 residues. Germline values: CDR1 MNHEY, CDR2 SMNVEV (reference sequence). Trimming took 5 bases from V and 1 from J, leaving 12 bases between them.

Sequencing was done on a sample of peripheral blood. The J gene is TRBJ2-4, the V gene TRBV27; a weak D match, TRBD1 (6 bases). This clonotype originated in a human donor in a cohort sampled during active COVID-19. The CDR3 here is CASSISGVAKNIQYF. DNA for the CDR3: TGTGCCAGCAGTATCTCAGGGGTGGCCAAAAACATTCAGTACTTC.